This T cell receptor beta chain was captured by sequencing in a study of blood T cell repertoires in COVID-19. Study-wide background: Spain, Italy and the United States supplied samples that represented acute and convalescent COVID-19. The cDNA or gDNA used as material had been derived from T cells, B-cell-depleted T cells, or PBMCs.

The V and J ends lost 3 bases and 6 bases, in that order; junction bases with no gene match: 6. The CDR3 runs to 15 residues. The germline CDR1 and CDR2 sequences are SGHAT and FQNNGV. In the original analysis: Amplification of reference gene primers provided the estimated nucleated cell counts. Using immunoSEQ multiplex PCR, the repertoire was profiled, and TCRdb retains in-frame clones only, with some absent. The DNA gave D and trimming, while V, J and clone size come from that table. In the table there are approximately 230,000 clones, about 91% of which are singletons. The sample taken for sequencing was peripheral blood. The receptor's source is an older man with acute or convalescent COVID-19. The chain recombines TRBV11-2 with TRBJ2-2; 8 bases align to TRBD1. In nucleotides, the CDR3 is TGTGCCAGCAGCTTTGGGAACAGGGGGGCCGGGGAGCTGTTTTTT. Amino acid sequence: CASSFGNRGAGELFF.